Following are 28 T cell receptor beta chains from one sample sequenced in a study of shared T cell receptors in the human thymus. TCRdb's table, derived via immunoSEQ multiplex PCR, lists solely in-frame clones and lacks some. The sample carries 700,000 or so clones, roughly 88% recorded once. This sample also belongs to another study, concerning human thymus T cells.

What was sequenced was thymocytes. Receptor source: a girl in the first two years of life with a congenital heart defect.

V gene TRBV7-2 combines with J gene TRBJ1-5, with a tentative D call TRBD1 (5 bases). CDR1 SGHTA and CDR2 FQGNSA come from the germline V gene. CDR3 size: 15 residues. V was shortened by 0 bases and J by 5 bases, with 11 bases between the two germline ends. The chain's CDR3 is CASSLAGRGDQPQHF. DNA for the CDR3: TGTGCCAGCAGCTTAGCGGGGAGGGGTGATCAGCCCCAGCATTTT.

The rearrangement links TRBV20-1 to TRBJ1-1; no clear D gene. Germline CDR1 is DFQATT and CDR2 is SNEGSKA (reference sequence). The CDR3 consists of 11 residues. The CDR3 DNA reads as TGCACACCGACTCTGAACACTGAAGCTTTCTTT. As protein: CTPTLNTEAFF.

The J gene is TRBJ2-3, the V gene TRBV2, with D tentatively TRBD1 (6 bases). CDR3 length equals 16 residues. Trimming shortened V by 6 bases and J by 0 bases, and 16 bases separated the two germline ends. The germline gives CDR1 SNHLY, CDR2 FYNNEI. In DNA, the CDR3 is TGTGCCAGCAGGTCGTGGGACAATCATAGCACAGATACGCAGTATTTT. Translation: CASRSWDNHSTDTQYF.

The chain employs TRBV18 and TRBJ1-4; tentative D call: TRBD1 (5 bases). V gave up 3 bases and J gave up 6 bases, with 14 bases separating them. This CDR3 comprises 15 residues. Per the germline V gene, CDR1 is KGHSH and CDR2 is LQKENI. The CDR3 here is CASSPPLGGDEKLFF. Here the CDR3 DNA reads TGTGCCAGCTCACCTCCACTTGGGGGGGATGAAAAACTGTTTTTT.

The rearrangement joins TRBV27 to TRBJ2-7, with D tentatively TRBD1 (6 bases). CDR1 and CDR2 from the germline V gene are MNHEY and SMNVEV (reference sequence). Trimming removed 6 bases at V and 0 bases at J, with 18 bases between. The CDR3 is 16 amino acids. The CDR3 loop is CASSPCGRTVSYEQYF. The DNA of the CDR3 is TGTGCCAGCAGCCCCTGCGGGCGGACAGTCTCCTACGAGCAGTACTTC.

This chain uses TRBV30 with TRBJ1-4; D gene unclear. Trimming removed 0 bases at V and 5 bases at J, with 13 bases between. The length of the CDR3 is 15 residues. Germline CDR1 and CDR2: GTSNPN and SVGIG (reference sequence). The DNA for the CDR3 is TGTGCCTGGAGTGTATGGAACAGAAGGAATGAAAAACTGTTTTTT. It is translated as CAWSVWNRRNEKLFF.

The gene calls are TRBV5-1 and TRBJ2-3; TRBD2 matches 16 bases. The CDR3 covers 21 residues. Germline lookup yields CDR1 SGHRS and CDR2 YFSETQ. The V segment lost 3 bases and the J segment 4 bases; nucleotides outside the gene matches: 17. The DNA of the CDR3 is TGCGCCAGCAGCTACCTAAGTGGGACTAGCGGGGGGGAGGGAGATCCAGATACGCAGTATTTT. Encoded protein: CASSYLSGTSGGEGDPDTQYF.

This clone was seen only once. V is TRBV10-3 and J is TRBJ2-1; 10 bases agree with TRBD2. Germline V gene lookup returns CDR1 ENHRY and CDR2 SYGVKD. V gave up 7 bases and J gave up 8 bases; unmatched junction bases: 5. The CDR3 is made up of 13 amino acids. CDR3 protein: CAINERGGHEQFF. The CDR3 bases are TGTGCCATCAACGAGCGGGGGGGCCATGAGCAGTTCTTC.

The V and J genes are TRBV11-1 and TRBJ2-4, with TRBD2 as a possible D gene (6 bases). The ends were cut back, 5 bases at V and 3 bases at J, with 8 bases in the middle. The CDR3 sequence is 13 residues long. CDR1 is SGHAT, CDR2 FQDESV, per germline (reference sequence). The CDR3 loop reads CASSPGGKNIQYF. In DNA, the CDR3 is TGTGCCAGCAGCCCCGGGGGCAAAAACATTCAGTACTTC.

This chain links TRBV19 with TRBJ2-7; the match to TRBD1 covers 10 bases. Germline CDR1 is LNHDA and CDR2 is SQIVND (reference sequence). This CDR3 spans 17 amino acids. The V segment lost 4 bases and the J segment 2 bases; nucleotides outside the gene matches: 11. The CDR3 is CASSTRQDRGLPYEQYF. The CDR3 region has the DNA TGTGCCAGTAGTACCCGACAAGACAGGGGGCTCCCCTACGAGCAGTACTTC.

The chain recombines TRBV4-1 with TRBJ1-3; D is unresolved. CDR1 MGHRA and CDR2 YSYEKL come from the germline V gene. Trimming took off 0 bases at V and 0 bases at J, with 12 bases between the two ends. This CDR3 spans 17 amino acids. The CDR3 DNA sequence: TGCGCCAGCAGCCAAGAAAAGTTGGCTAGCTCTGGAAACACCATATATTTT. It specifies CASSQEKLASSGNTIYF.

This chain joins TRBV5-4 and TRBJ1-4; D not certain. Germline V gives CDR1 SGHNT, CDR2 YYREEE (reference sequence). This CDR3 region has 14 residues. V gave up 2 bases and J gave up 7 bases, with 12 bases separating them. CDR3 amino acids: CASSLRQSGEKLFF. In DNA, the CDR3 is TGTGCCAGCAGCTTAAGGCAGAGCGGTGAAAAACTGTTTTTT. The full variable domain, with the rest looked up from reference TRBV5-4 and TRBJ1-4, is ETGVTQSPTHLIKTRGQQVTLRCSSQSGHNTVSWYQQALGQGPQFIFQYYREEENGRGNFPPRFSGLQFPNYSSELNVNALELDDSALYLCASSLRQSGEKLFFGSGTQLSVL.

The J gene is TRBJ1-3, the V gene TRBV4-1, with TRBD1 matching over 10 bases. Germline V gives CDR1 MGHRA, CDR2 YSYEKL. Trimming cost V 0 bases and J 0 bases; bases outside gene matches: 14. The length of the CDR3 is 21 residues. The CDR3 DNA reads as TGCGCCAGCAGCCAAGAGTCTCCGGGACAGGGGAGGACGCTCTCTGGAAACACCATATATTTT. This encodes CASSQESPGQGRTLSGNTIYF.

This sequence joins TRBV27 and TRBJ1-2; 7 bases map to TRBD1. After removal of 4 bases from V and 2 bases from J, the junction contained 7 bases not matched to a gene. Germline assignment: CDR1 MNHEY and CDR2 SMNVEV (reference sequence). The CDR3 sequence is 15 residues long. The CDR3 protein is CASSSRRTGNYGYTF. The CDR3, as DNA: TGTGCCAGCAGTTCCCGTCGGACAGGCAACTATGGCTACACCTTC.

The CDR3, as DNA: TGCAGCGCCGACTCTGCGGGACAGGGCACCTACGAGCAGTACTTC. This sequence encodes CSADSAGQGTYEQYF. The V and J genes are TRBV29-1 and TRBJ2-7; 9 bases match TRBD1. Looked up from germline, CDR1 is SQVTM and CDR2 is ANQGSEA. Trimming cost V 7 bases and J 2 bases; bases outside gene matches: 12. CDR3 length: 15 amino acids.

This chain joins TRBV6-1 and TRBJ1-5, with 8 bases matching TRBD1. This CDR3 region has 14 residues. V dropped 8 bases and J dropped 6; count of bases not matched to a gene: 9. From germline, CDR1 is MNHNS and CDR2 SASEGT. The CDR3 nucleotides read TGTGCCAGCTATTACAGGGGGTTCGGTCAGCCCCAGCATTTT. This gives the protein CASYYRGFGQPQHF.

The rearrangement links TRBV11-1 to TRBJ1-1; 8 positions agree with TRBD1. Losses at the gene ends were 5 bases for V and 1 base for J; bases not matched to a gene: 12. Looked up from germline, CDR1 is SGHAT and CDR2 is FQDESV (reference sequence). The CDR3 is 17 amino acids. The CDR3 nucleotides are TGTGCCAGCAGCCCATACGATGACGGACAGGGGAACACTGAAGCTTTCTTT. Protein sequence: CASSPYDDGQGNTEAFF.

This clone was seen a handful of times. The genes are TRBV6-1 and TRBJ2-1; D may be TRBD2 (5 bases). V was shortened by 2 bases and J by 7 bases, with 15 bases between the two germline ends. The CDR3 spans 15 residues. In germline, CDR1 is MNHNS, CDR2 SASEGT. CDR3 nucleotides: TGTGCCAGCAGTGAACTGAGACTACCCCTTAATGAGCAGTTCTTC. Translating it yields CASSELRLPLNEQFF.

V is TRBV4-1 and J is TRBJ2-7, with a tentative D call TRBD2 (5 bases). This CDR3 region has 21 residues. The germline V gene encodes CDR1 MGHRA and CDR2 YSYEKL. Deletions cut 4 bases from V and 13 bases from J, with 44 bases between. This chain's CDR3 is CASSPTIGSLGSGPTPGSTYF. As DNA, the CDR3 is TGCGCCAGCAGCCCGACCATAGGGAGCCTGGGCTCCGGACCCACTCCCGGTAGCACCTACTTC.

This chain links TRBV9 with TRBJ1-2; tentatively, D is TRBD1 (6 bases). Deletions cut 1 base from V and 4 bases from J, with 17 bases between. The CDR3 loop spans 16 amino acids. Germline V lookup: CDR1 SGDLS, CDR2 YYNGEE. CDR3 protein: CASSVNPGQSFYGYTF. CDR3 bases: TGTGCCAGCAGCGTAAATCCCGGACAGAGCTTCTATGGCTACACCTTC.

The chain joins TRBV5-1 to TRBJ2-7; TRBD2 matches at 8 bases. Germline lookup yields CDR1 SGHRS and CDR2 YFSETQ. This CDR3 has 14 residues. V shed 3 bases and J 6 bases; nucleotides not matched to a gene: 8. CDR3 residues: CASSWARGAFEQYF. The CDR3 DNA reads TGCGCCAGCAGCTGGGCGCGGGGGGCCTTCGAGCAGTACTTC.

This clone came up a few times. The chain employs TRBV27 and TRBJ2-7, with TRBD1 identical over 8 bases. CDR3 size: 16 residues. The V gene's germline CDR1 is MNHEY and CDR2 SMNVEV (reference sequence). V was clipped by 5 bases and J by 2 bases; unmatched bases: 11. The CDR3 DNA follows: TGTGCCAGCAGTCCTCGGAACGGGACAGGTCCCTACGAGCAGTACTTC. As protein: CASSPRNGTGPYEQYF.

The chain recombines TRBV11-3 with TRBJ2-3, with TRBD1 matching 8 bases. The CDR3 totals 16 residues. Germline V CDR1 and CDR2: SGHNT, YENEEA. V was clipped by 5 bases and J by 3 bases; unmatched bases: 10. For the CDR3, the DNA is TGTGCCAGCAGCCTTGAGACAGGGGTCGGGACAGATACGCAGTATTTT. Translated, it gives CASSLETGVGTDTQYF.

This chain connects TRBV11-2 to TRBJ2-7; no clear D gene. V lost 5 bases and J 2 bases, leaving 22 bases between the germline ends. Germline loops: CDR1 SGHAT, CDR2 FQNNGV. CDR3 length: 17 residues. CDR3 loop: CASSQPGPSQMPYEQYF. The CDR3 coding sequence is TGTGCCAGCAGCCAACCGGGTCCCTCTCAGATGCCCTACGAGCAGTACTTC. Based on the CDR3 plus reference TRBV11-2 and TRBJ2-7, the full variable domain is EAGVAQSPRYKIIEKRQSVAFWCNPISGHATLYWYQQILGQGPKLLIQFQNNGVVDDSQLPKDRFSAERLKGVDSTLKIQPAKLEDSAVYLCASSQPGPSQMPYEQYFGPGTRLTVT.

The CDR3 DNA reads as TGCGCCAGCAGCCCCAGTGCTGGCTATGGCTACACCTTC. Translating gives CASSPSAGYGYTF. The chain employs TRBV4-3 and TRBJ1-2; unclear D gene. This CDR3 region has 13 residues. The V end was cut by 4 bases, the J end by 4 bases, with 10 bases between. Germline CDR1 is LGHNA and CDR2 is YSLEER.

The chain is built from TRBV7-9 and TRBJ1-2, with 8 bases aligning to TRBD1. With V trimmed by 1 base and J by 10 bases, 11 bases remained unmatched. The CDR3 is made up of 15 amino acids. Germline-derived CDR1 and CDR2 are SEHNR and FQNEAQ (reference sequence). CDR3 in amino acids: CASSLGSGQGTVYTF. DNA of the CDR3: TGTGCCAGCAGCTTAGGTTCTGGACAGGGAACGGTCTACACCTTC.

In this sample, this clone turned up once. Here the CDR3 reads CASSPLAGRTDTQYF. The DNA for the CDR3 is TGTGCCAGCTCACCCTTAGCGGGGCGCACAGATACGCAGTATTTT. The chain recombines TRBV18 with TRBJ2-3; the match to TRBD2 covers 8 bases. This CDR3 region has 15 residues. Germline lookup yields CDR1 KGHSH and CDR2 LQKENI. V gave up 3 bases and J gave up 1 base; unmatched junction bases: 3.

This clone was recorded a few times. The V gene is TRBV28, the J gene TRBJ2-1, with TRBD2 matching over 7 bases. The CDR3 covers 15 residues. Trimming took 6 bases from V and 6 from J; bases not matched to a gene: 11. CDR1 and CDR2 (germline): MDHEN, SYDVKM. CDR3 sequence reads: CASSHRSGEGNEQFF. CDR3 bases: TGTGCCAGCAGCCATCGCTCGGGGGAGGGCAATGAGCAGTTCTTC.